This T cell receptor (beta chain) was documented in a study of blood T cell repertoires in COVID-19 (dated by TCRdb to about 2020). Regarding the research as a whole: Collaborator samples came from the United States, Italy and Spain and covered acute and convalescent phases of COVID-19. The dataset comprised deeply sampled blood TCRbeta repertoires from subjects exposed to, actively infected with, or recovered from COVID-19. The repertoires were released in a freely available public database intended as a resource for research on the immune response to SARS-CoV-2. Where HLA class I and class II types were available, the types were taken from metadata supplied by the sample provider, not from assay-based typing. A de-identified subject ID, COVID-19 status, age in years and sex were almost always included in the sample metadata. The material from the prospective study consisted of cDNA or gDNA derived from T cells, B-cell-depleted T cells, or PBMCs. Samples were obtained from the ongoing ImmuneRACE study (first 160 participants) and from approximately 1,200 subjects provided by 6 global collaborators. On the study overall, not on this receptor specifically: How much clinical and demographic metadata was included differed by source and by participant, and the metadata was provided uncurated.

Whole blood was collected in K2EDTA tubes by collaborating institutions according to the institutions' own protocols. For TCRbeta analysis, collaborators shipped samples in one of three forms: frozen whole blood, isolated PBMCs, or DNA extracted from either of those sample types. TCRbeta CDR3 regions were amplified from genomic DNA using the immunoSEQ Assay, a bias-controlled multiplex PCR. The original methods were these. Within the assay, amplification of reference gene primers was used to estimate how many nucleated cells each sample contained. To quantify the absolute abundance of each unique TCRbeta CDR3 rearrangement, sequence reads were collapsed and filtered. For each sample, productive Simpson clonality was calculated by taking the square root of Simpson's diversity index across productive rearrangements. TCRdb carries this immuneACCESS record with in-frame sequences only. Its versions omit some clonotypes, under half of them owing to an unresolved V gene in the studies checked, with the rest unexplained. V, J and clone size reflect that table, while D and trimming were determined from the DNA. This sample lists approximately 100,000 clones; about four fifths were detected once. The ten largest clones take up approximately 25% of the sample.

V lost 3 bases and J lost 5 bases, and the count of bases not matched to a germline gene is 4. Via the germline V gene, CDR1 is SGHDN and CDR2 FVKESK. From cysteine to phenylalanine, the CDR3 is 15 amino acids long. This entry keeps only the CDR3 DNA: 45 bases, framed from base 1. In this sample, this clone turned up a few times. Its antigen remains undetermined. No per-base quality is available; no much larger clone lies one base away. The sequence is built from TRBV14 and TRBJ1-4; TRBD1 aligns with 9 central bases. Input material: peripheral blood. The origin of this receptor is a man aged 70 or older with acute or convalescent COVID-19. The bases read TGTGCCAGCAGCCAGGACAGGGGAAAGAATGAAAAACTGTTTTTT. Translated, this is CASSQDRGKNEKLFF.